A selection of T cell receptor beta chains follows, all from one sample in a study of CD8 T cells in Susac syndrome. Via MiXCR, TCRdb re-called the immunoSEQ multiplex PCR reads, giving one row per CDR3 protein. The data show under 200,000 distinct CDR3 sequences, with approximately 94% seen just once and more than 0.095% held by the top ten. Sequenced: CD4+ T cells from PBMCs. The receptors stem from a human donor with Susac syndrome. The CDR3 runs from the conserved cysteine through the conserved F or W. Fields, in order: J gene, V gene, CDR3 length, CDR3 protein.

>TRBJ2-1|TRBV12-3/TRBV12-4|11
CASTSSHKQFF
>TRBJ2-7|TRBV28|14
CASTFSGGAHEQYF
>TRBJ1-4|TRBV5-1|12
CASREQNEKLFF
>TRBJ2-7|TRBV3-1|15
CASSPGLAGSYEQYF
>TRBJ2-3|TRBV7-2|13
CASSGAGTDTQYF
>TRBJ2-3|TRBV19|13
CASSRRWWDTQYF
>TRBJ1-1|TRBV29-1|13
CSVEHKGGTEAFF
>TRBJ2-7|TRBV7-9|11
CASSRTYEQYF
>TRBJ2-2|TRBV2|14
CASRDRPNTGELFF
>TRBJ1-2|TRBV19|13
CASTLGGNYGYTF
>TRBJ2-5|TRBV11-1|16
CASSPYFGRETETQYF
>TRBJ2-5|TRBV7-2|15
CASSRTSGGPETQYF
>TRBJ1-2|TRBV24-1|13
CATSLYSFYGYTF
>TRBJ1-2|TRBV9|15
CASSVEQGASYGYTF
>TRBJ2-7|TRBV5-6|13
CASSLARIGEQYF
>TRBJ2-4|TRBV20-1|14
CSARDYLAKNIQYF
>TRBJ2-7|TRBV20-1|15
CSATFGGDSSYEQYF
>TRBJ2-3|TRBV15|13
CATSRTSTDTQYF
>TRBJ1-1|TRBV6-5|15
CASSYSQGSGREAFF
>TRBJ2-1|TRBV5-1|15
CASSSQVGARNEQFF
>TRBJ1-2|TRBV6-5|14
CASSWGGAPDGYTF
>TRBJ1-2|TRBV7-3|15
CASSLRDGENYGYTF
>TRBJ2-3|TRBV20-1|13
CSMDLPVTDTQYF
>TRBJ2-7|TRBV15|17
CATSRDRGPGYSYEQYF
>TRBJ2-5|TRBV12-3/TRBV12-4|14
CASRVTGAGETQYF
>TRBJ1-2|TRBV5-1|14
CASSPDGGSYGYTF
>TRBJ2-7|TRBV29-1|11
CSGGNSYEQYF
>TRBJ2-2|TRBV30|13
CAWSAPGTGELFF